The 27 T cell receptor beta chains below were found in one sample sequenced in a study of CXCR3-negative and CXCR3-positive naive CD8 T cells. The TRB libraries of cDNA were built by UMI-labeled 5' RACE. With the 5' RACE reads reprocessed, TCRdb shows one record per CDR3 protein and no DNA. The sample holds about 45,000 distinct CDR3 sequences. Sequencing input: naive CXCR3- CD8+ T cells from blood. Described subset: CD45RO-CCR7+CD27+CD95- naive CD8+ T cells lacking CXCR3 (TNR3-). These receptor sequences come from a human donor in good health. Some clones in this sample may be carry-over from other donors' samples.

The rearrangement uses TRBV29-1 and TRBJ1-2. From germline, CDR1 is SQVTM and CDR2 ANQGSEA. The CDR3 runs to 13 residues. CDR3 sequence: CSVREGGIGGYTF. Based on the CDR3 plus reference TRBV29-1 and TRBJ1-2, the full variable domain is SAVISQKPSRDICQRGTSLTIQCQVDSQVTMMFWYRQQPGQSLTLIATANQGSEATYESGFVIDKFPISRPNLTFSTLTVSNMSPEDSSIYLCSVREGGIGGYTFGSGTRLTVV.

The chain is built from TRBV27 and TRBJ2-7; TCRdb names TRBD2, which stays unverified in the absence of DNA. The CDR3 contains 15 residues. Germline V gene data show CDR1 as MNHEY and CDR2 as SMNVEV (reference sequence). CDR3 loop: CASSPRRIATYEQYF.

The CDR3: CSAVSGALSFYEQYF. The chain recombines TRBV20-1 with TRBJ2-7; TCRdb proposes TRBD1, but this gene call is untestable without DNA. The CDR3 runs 15 residues. Looked up from germline, CDR1 is DFQATT and CDR2 is SNEGSKA (reference sequence).

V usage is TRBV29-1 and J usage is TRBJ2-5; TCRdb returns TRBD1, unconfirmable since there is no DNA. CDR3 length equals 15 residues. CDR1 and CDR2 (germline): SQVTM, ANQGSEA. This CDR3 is CSVALRDGYQETQYF.

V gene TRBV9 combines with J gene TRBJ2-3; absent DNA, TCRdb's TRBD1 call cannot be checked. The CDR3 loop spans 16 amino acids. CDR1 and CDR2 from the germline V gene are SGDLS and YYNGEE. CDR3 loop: CASSVEGGWSSDTQYF.

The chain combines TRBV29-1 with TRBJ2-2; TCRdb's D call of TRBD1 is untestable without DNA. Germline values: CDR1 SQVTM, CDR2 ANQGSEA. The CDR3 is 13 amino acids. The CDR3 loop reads CSVEGAVRGELFF.

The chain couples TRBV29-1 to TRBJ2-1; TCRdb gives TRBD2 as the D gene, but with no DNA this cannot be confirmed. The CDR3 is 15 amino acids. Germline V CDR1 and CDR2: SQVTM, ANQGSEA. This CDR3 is CSVETGTSDYNEQFF.

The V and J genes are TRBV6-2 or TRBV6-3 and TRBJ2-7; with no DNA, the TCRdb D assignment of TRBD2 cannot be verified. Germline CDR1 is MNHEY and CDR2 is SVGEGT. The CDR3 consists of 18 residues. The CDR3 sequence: CASSSPRTSGDSSYEQYF.

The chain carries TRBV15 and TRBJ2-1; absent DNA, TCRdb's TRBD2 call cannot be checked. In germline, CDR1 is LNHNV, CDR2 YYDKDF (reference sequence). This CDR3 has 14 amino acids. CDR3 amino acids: CATSDRDLYNEQFF.

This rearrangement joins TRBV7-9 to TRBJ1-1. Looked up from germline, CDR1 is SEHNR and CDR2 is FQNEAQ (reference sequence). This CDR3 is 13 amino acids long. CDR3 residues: CASSDRGNTEAFF. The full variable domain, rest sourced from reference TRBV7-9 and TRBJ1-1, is DTGVSQNPRHKITKRGQNVTFRCDPISEHNRLYWYRQTLGQGPEFLTYFQNEAQLEKSRLLSDRFSAERPKGSFSTLEIQRTEQGDSAMYLCASSDRGNTEAFFGQGTRLTVV.

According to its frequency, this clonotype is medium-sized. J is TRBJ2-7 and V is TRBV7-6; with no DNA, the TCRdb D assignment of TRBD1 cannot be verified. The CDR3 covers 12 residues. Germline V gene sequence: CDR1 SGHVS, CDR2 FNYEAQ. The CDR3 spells CASSPGDYEQYF.

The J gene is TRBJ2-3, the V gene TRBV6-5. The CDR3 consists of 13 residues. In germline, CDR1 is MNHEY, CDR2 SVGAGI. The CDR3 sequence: CASSPFFEDTQYF.

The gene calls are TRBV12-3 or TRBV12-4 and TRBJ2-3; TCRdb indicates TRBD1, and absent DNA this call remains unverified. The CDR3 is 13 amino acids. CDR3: CASRRRRDPSWYF.

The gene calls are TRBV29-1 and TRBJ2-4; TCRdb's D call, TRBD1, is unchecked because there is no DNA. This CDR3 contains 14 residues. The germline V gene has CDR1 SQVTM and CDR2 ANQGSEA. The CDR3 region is CSVDTGVPKNIQYF.

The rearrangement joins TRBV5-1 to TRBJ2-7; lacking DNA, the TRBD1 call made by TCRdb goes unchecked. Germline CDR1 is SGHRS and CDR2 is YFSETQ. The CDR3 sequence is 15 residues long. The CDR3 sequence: CASSFRQGALDEQYF.

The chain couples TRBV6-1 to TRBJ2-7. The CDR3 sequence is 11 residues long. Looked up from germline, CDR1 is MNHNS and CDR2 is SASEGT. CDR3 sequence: CASSELYEQYF.

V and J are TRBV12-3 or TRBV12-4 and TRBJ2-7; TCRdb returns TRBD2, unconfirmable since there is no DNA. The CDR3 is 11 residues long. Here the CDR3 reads CASGEGGEQYF.

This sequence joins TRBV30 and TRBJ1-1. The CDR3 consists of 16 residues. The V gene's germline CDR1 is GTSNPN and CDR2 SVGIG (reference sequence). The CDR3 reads CAWSVSGYIKGTEAFF.

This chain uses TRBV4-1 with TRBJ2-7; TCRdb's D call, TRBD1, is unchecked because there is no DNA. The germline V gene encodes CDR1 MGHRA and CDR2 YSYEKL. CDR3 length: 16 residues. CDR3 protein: CASSQDRDSSLDEQYF.

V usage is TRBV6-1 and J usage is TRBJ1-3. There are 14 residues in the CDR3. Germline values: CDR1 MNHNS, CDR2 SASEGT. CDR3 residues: CAINVGDSGNTIYF.

CDR3 region: CSVEAGQGRETQYF. The chain is built from TRBV29-1 and TRBJ2-5; the TCRdb D gene call, TRBD1, has no DNA to confirm it. This CDR3 comprises 14 residues. Germline V gene lookup returns CDR1 SQVTM and CDR2 ANQGSEA. The entire variable domain, with the rest obtained from reference TRBV29-1 and TRBJ2-5, is as follows: SAVISQKPSRDICQRGTSLTIQCQVDSQVTMMFWYRQQPGQSLTLIATANQGSEATYESGFVIDKFPISRPNLTFSTLTVSNMSPEDSSIYLCSVEAGQGRETQYFGPGTRLLVL.

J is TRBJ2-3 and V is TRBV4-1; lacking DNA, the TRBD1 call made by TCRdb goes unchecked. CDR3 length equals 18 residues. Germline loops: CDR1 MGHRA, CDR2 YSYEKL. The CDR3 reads CASSQLPEPGDLPYTQYF.

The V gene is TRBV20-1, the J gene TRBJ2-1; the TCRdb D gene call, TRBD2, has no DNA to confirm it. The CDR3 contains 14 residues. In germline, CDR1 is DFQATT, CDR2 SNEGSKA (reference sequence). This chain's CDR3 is CSASGTSGYNEQFF.

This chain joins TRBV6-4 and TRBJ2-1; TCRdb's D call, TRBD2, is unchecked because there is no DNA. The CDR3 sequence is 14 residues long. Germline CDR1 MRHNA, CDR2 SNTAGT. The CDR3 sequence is CASSEKAENNEQFF.

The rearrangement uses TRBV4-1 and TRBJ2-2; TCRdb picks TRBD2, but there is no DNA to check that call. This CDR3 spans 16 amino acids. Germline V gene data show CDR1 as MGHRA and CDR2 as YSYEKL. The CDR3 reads CASSQSGGSGTGELFF.

CDR3 loop: CASSLQLSSYEQYF. The V call is TRBV28, the J call TRBJ2-7. Germline V gene lookup returns CDR1 MDHEN and CDR2 SYDVKM. CDR3 size: 14 residues.

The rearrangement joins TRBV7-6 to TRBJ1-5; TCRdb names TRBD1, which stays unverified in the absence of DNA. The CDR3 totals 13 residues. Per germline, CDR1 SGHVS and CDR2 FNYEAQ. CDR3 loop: CASSPGQGLIKHF.